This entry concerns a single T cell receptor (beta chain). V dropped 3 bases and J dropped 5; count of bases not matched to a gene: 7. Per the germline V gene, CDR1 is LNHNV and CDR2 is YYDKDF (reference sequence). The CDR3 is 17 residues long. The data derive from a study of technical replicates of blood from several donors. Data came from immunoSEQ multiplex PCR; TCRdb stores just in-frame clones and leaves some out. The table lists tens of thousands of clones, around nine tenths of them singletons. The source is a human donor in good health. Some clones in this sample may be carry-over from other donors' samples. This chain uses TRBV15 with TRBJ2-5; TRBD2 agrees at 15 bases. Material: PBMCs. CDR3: CATSRSSGLAGGETQYF. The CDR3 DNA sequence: TGTGCCACCAGCAGGTCATCGGGACTAGCGGGAGGCGAGACCCAGTACTTC.